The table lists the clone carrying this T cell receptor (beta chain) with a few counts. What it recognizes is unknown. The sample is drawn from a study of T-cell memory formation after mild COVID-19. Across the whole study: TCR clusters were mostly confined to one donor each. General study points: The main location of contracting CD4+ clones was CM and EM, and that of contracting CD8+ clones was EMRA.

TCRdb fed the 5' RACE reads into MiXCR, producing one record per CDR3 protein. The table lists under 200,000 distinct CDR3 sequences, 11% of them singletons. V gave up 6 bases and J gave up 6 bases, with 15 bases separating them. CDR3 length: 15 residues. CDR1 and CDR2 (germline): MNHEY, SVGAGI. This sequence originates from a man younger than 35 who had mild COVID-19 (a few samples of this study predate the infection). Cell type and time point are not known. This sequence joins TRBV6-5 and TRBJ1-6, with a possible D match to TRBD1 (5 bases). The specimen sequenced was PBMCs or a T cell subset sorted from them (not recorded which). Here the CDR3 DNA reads TGTGCCAGCAGCTCCCTCAGGGCGAGTAATTCACCCCTCCACTTT. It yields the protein CASSSLRASNSPLHF.